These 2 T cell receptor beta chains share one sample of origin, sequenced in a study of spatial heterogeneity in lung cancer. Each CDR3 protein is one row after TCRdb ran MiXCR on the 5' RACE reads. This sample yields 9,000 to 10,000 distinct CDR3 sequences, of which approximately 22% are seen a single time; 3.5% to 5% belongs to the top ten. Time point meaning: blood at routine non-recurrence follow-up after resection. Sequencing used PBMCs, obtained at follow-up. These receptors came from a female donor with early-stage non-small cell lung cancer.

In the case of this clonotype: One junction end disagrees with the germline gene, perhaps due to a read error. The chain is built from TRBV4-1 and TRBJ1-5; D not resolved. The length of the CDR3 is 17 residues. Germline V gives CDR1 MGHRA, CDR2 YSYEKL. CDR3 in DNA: TGCGCCAGCAGCCTTCTAACATCCCGGGATAGCAATCAGCCCCAGCGTTTT. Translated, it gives CASSLLTSRDSNQPQRF.

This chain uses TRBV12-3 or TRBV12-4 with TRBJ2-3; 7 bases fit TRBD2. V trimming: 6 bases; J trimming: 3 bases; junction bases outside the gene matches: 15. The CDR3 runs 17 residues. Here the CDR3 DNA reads TGTGCCAGCAGACCAACGCTAGCGGCGAAAGGGACAGATACGCAGTATTTT. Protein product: CASRPTLAAKGTDTQYF.